The clone carrying this T cell receptor beta chain was detected ten times or more. The data belong to a study of tumor and adjacent non-tumor tissue in lung cancer. Background on the study: Samples averaged about 4.17 million productive TCRbeta reads each.

A modified ARM-PCR protocol with three rounds of nested PCR amplified TCRbeta. TCRdb analysed the multiplex PCR reads with MiXCR anew, one entry per CDR3 protein. The sample contains some 120,000 distinct CDR3 sequences, over 65% of which appear only once. This sample's RNA came from whole unsorted tissue. Trimming took 5 bases from V and 4 from J, leaving 9 bases between them. The CDR3 is made up of 13 amino acids. Germline loops: CDR1 SGHAT, CDR2 FQNNGV. The TCR originated in a man aged 30 to 39 with non-small cell lung cancer. The gene calls are TRBV11-2 and TRBJ1-5; D may be TRBD1 (6 bases). Sequencing was carried out using lung tumor tissue. In DNA form, the CDR3 reads TGTGCCAGCAGCACAGGGATGAATCAGCCCCAGCATTTT. The encoded protein is CASSTGMNQPQHF.